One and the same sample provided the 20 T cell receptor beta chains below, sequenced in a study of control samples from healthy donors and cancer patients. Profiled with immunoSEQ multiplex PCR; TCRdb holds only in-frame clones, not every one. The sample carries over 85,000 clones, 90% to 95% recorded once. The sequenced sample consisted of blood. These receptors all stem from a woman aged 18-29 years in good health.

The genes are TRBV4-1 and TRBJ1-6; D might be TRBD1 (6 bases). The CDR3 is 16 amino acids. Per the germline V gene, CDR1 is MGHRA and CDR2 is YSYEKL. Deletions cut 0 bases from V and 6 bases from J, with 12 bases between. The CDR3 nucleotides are TGCGCCAGCAGCCAAGATCGGGGGGCCCTTAATTCACCCCTCCACTTT. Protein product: CASSQDRGALNSPLHF.

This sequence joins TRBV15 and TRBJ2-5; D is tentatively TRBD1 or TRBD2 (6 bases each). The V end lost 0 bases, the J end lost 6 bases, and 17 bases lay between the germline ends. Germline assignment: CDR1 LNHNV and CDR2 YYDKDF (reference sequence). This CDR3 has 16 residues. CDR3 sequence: CATSRDHVGGVKTQYF. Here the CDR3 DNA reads TGTGCCACCAGCAGAGATCACGTGGGGGGCGTAAAGACCCAGTACTTC. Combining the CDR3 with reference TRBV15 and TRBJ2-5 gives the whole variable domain DAMVIQNPRYQVTQFGKPVTLSCSQTLNHNVMYWYQQKSSQAPKLLFHYYDKDFNNEADTPDNFQSRRPNTSFCFLDIRSPGLGDTAMYLCATSRDHVGGVKTQYFGPGTRLLVL.

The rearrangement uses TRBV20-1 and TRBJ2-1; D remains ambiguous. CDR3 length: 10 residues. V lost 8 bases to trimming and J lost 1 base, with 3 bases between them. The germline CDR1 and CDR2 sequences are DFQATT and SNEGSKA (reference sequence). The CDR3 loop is CSPSYNEQFF. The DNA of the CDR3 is TGCAGTCCTTCCTACAATGAGCAGTTCTTC.

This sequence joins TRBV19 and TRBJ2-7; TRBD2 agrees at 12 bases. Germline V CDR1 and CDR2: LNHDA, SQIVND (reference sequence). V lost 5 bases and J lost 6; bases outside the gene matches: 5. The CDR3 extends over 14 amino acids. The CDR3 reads CASSGLAGGLEQYF. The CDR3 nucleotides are TGTGCCAGTAGTGGCCTAGCGGGAGGGCTCGAGCAGTACTTC.

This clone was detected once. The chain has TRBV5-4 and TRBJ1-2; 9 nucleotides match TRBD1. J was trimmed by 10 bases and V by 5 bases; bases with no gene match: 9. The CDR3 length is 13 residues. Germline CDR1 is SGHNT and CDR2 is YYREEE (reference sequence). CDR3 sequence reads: CASRGQGLALYTF. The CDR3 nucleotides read TGTGCCAGCAGGGGACAGGGACTTGCCCTCTACACCTTC.

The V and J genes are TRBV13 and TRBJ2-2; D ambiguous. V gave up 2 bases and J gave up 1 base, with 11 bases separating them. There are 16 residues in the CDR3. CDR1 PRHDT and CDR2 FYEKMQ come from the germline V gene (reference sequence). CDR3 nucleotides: TGTGCCAGCAGCTTATTACTAAACGGGAACACCGGGGAGCTGTTTTTT. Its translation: CASSLLLNGNTGELFF.

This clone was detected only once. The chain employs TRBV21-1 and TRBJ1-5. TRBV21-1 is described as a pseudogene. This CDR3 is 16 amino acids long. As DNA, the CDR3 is TGTGCCAGCAGCAAAGCACCATGCCCCTGCGTCTTAATCCAGCATTTT. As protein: CASSKAPCPCVLIQHF.

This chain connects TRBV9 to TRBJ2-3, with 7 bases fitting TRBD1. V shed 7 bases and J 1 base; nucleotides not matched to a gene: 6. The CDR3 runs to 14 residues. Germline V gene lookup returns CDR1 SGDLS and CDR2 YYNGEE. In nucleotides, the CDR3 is TGTGCCAGCGGTAGGACAGGCGGCACAGATACGCAGTATTTT. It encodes CASGRTGGTDTQYF.

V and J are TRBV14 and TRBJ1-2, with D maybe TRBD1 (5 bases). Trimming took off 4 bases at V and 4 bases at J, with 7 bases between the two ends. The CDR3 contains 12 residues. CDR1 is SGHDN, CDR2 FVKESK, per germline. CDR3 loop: CASSRDGYGYTF. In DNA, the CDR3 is TGTGCCAGCAGCCGGGACGGCTATGGCTACACCTTC.

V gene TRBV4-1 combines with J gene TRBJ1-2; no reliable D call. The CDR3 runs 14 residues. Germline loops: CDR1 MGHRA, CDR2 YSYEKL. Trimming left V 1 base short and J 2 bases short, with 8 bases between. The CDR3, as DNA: TGCGCCAGCAGCCAAGGGAGGGTAAACTATGGCTACACCTTC. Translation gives CASSQGRVNYGYTF.

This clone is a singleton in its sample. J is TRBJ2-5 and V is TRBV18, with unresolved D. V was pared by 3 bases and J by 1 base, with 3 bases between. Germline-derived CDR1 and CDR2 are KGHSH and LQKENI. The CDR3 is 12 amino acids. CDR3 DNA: TGTGCCAGCTCACCGACCCAAGAGACCCAGTACTTC. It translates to CASSPTQETQYF.

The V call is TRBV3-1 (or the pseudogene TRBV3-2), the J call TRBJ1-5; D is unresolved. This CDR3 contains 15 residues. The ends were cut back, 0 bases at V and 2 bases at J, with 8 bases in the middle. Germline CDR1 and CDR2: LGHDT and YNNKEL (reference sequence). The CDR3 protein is CASSQDHAGNQPQHF. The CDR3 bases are TGTGCCAGCAGCCAAGATCATGCAGGCAATCAGCCCCAGCATTTT.

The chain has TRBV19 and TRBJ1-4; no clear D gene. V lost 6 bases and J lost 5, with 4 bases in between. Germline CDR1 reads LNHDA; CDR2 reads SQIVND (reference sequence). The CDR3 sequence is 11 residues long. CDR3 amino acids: CASRGNEKLFF. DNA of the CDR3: TGTGCCAGTAGGGGAAATGAAAAACTGTTTTTT.

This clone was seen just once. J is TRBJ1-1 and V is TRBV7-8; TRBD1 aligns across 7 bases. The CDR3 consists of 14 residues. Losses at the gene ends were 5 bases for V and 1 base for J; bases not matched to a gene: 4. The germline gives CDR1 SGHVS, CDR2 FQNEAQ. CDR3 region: CASSPRTGNTEAFF. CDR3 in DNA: TGTGCCAGCAGCCCACGGACAGGGAACACTGAAGCTTTCTTT.

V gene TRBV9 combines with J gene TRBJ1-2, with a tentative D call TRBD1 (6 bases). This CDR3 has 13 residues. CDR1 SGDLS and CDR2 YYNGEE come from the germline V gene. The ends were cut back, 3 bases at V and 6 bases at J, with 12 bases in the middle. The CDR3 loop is CASSAAQGHGYTF. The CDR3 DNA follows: TGTGCCAGCAGCGCCGCTCAGGGGCATGGCTACACCTTC.

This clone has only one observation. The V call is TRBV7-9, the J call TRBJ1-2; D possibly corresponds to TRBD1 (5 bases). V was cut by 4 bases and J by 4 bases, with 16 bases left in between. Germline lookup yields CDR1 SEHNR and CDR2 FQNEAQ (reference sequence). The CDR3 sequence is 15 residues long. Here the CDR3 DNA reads TGTGCCAGCAGCTACCATGGGGGGACGACCTATGGCTACACCTTC. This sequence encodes CASSYHGGTTYGYTF.

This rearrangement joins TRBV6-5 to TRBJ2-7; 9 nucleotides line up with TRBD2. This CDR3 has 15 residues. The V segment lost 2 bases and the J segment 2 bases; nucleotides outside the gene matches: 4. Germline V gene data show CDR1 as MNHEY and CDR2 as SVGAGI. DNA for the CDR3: TGTGCCAGCAGTTACGGGGCGGGAGGGGCCTACGAGCAGTACTTC. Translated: CASSYGAGGAYEQYF.

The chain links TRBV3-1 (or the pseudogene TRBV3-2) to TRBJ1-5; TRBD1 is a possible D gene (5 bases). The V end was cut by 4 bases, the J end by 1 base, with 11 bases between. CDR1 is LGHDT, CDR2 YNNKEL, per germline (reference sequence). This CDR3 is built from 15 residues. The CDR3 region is CASSRSRASNQPQHF. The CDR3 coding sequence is TGTGCCAGCAGCCGCAGCAGGGCCAGCAATCAGCCCCAGCATTTT.

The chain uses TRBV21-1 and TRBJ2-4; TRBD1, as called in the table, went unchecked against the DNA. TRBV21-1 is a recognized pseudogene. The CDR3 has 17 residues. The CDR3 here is CASSKSQGGLAKNIQYF. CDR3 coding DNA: TGTGCCAGCAGCAAATCGCAGGGGGGATTAGCCAAAAACATTCAGTACTTC.

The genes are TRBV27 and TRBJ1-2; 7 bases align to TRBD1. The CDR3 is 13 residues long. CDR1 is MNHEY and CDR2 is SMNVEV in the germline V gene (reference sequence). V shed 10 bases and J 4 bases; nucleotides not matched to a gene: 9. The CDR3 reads CATSERGRYGYTF. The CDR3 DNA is TGTGCCACATCGGAAAGGGGGCGCTATGGCTACACCTTC.